Listed below are T cell receptor beta chains from one sample, sequenced in a study of T cell responses to AZD1222 COVID-19 vaccine. The assay was immunoSEQ multiplex PCR, and TCRdb's table has in-frame clones only and misses some. This table holds 70,000 to 90,000 clones, approximately 91% found once. The starting material was peripheral blood, obtained on day 0 of AZD1222 vaccination. The receptors shown here come from an adult in good health. CDR3s include the opening cysteine and the closing phenylalanine or tryptophan.

J	V	CDR3
TRBJ1-1	TRBV5-6	CASSFRGVTEAFF
TRBJ1-5	TRBV5-1	CASSWGDSNQPQHF
TRBJ2-7	TRBV28	CASKIQGSYEQYF
TRBJ2-7	TRBV5-1	CASSSQPVSGRGSYEQYF
TRBJ1-2	TRBV12-3/TRBV12-4	CASSLGGNYGYTF
TRBJ1-4	TRBV7-9	CASSQWRGHEKLFF
TRBJ1-5	TRBV30	CAWSVSTGYWPQHF
TRBJ2-1	TRBV3-1/TRBV3-2	CASSHLGSYNEQFF
TRBJ1-1	TRBV3-1/TRBV3-2	CASSHRYRVGTEAFF
TRBJ2-3	TRBV6-5	CASSVRLEDTQYF
TRBJ1-1	TRBV3-1/TRBV3-2	CASSQGDSEAFF
TRBJ1-1	TRBV11-1	CASSKGQGMNTEAFF
TRBJ1-5	TRBV7-8	CASSTLGGAHQPQHF
TRBJ2-2	TRBV6-1	CASSERQGGGGELFF
TRBJ1-1	TRBV2	CASSVGQGNTEAFF
TRBJ1-1	TRBV7-9	CASSPDMSGNTEAFF
TRBJ2-3	TRBV5-6	CASSLEANTDTQYF
TRBJ2-7	TRBV11-2	CASSLGPATYEQYF
TRBJ2-3	TRBV4-3	CASSQDQAGGPDVTDTQYF
TRBJ2-5	TRBV7-6	CASSTRPQETQYF
TRBJ1-1	TRBV7-2	CASSLSGTEAFF
TRBJ2-1	TRBV19	CASRSLGTPYNEQFF
TRBJ1-4	TRBV10-3	CATSEFRTTQSTNEKLFF
TRBJ2-7	TRBV30	CAWSVTPGQGVPEQYF
TRBJ1-2	TRBV5-1	CASSSPDRGFVYTF
TRBJ1-2	TRBV12-3/TRBV12-4	CASSRDNYGYTF
TRBJ1-2	TRBV27	CASSLSKGDYGYTF
TRBJ2-7	TRBV14	CASSPRQGTYEQYF
TRBJ1-1	TRBV10-1	CASSPRYNTEAFF
TRBJ1-2	TRBV5-4	CASSIDSTIFYGYTF
TRBJ1-1	TRBV5-1	CASSLADTEAFF
TRBJ2-4	TRBV12-3/TRBV12-4	CASSLRGQVIQYF
TRBJ2-7	TRBV9	CASSLKPGEAGYF
TRBJ2-7	TRBV12-3/TRBV12-4	CASSFVGVYEQYF
TRBJ1-5	TRBV7-2	CASSQKYSNQPQHF
TRBJ1-4	TRBV30	CAWSFGGEGEKLFF
TRBJ2-1	TRBV5-1	CASSAGLEEYNEQFF
TRBJ1-6	TRBV5-5	CASGDRHLSYNSPLHF
TRBJ2-3	TRBV6-6	CASSYSGLAGDTQYF
TRBJ1-2	TRBV20-1	CSAGDNYGYTF
TRBJ2-3	TRBV7-3	CASSPGEGTDTQYF
TRBJ2-3	TRBV7-3	CASSPGQEGDTQYF
TRBJ1-2	TRBV5-6	CASSLYGMADGYTF
TRBJ2-7	TRBV11-2	CASSHRTGGSPLSYEQYF
TRBJ2-2	TRBV7-6	CASSLSPRTGWTGELFF
TRBJ2-5	TRBV10-3	CAISGGGAIQETQYF
TRBJ1-3	TRBV9	CASSVRGEIISGNTIYF
TRBJ2-7	TRBV6-5	CASSYSGSSSYEQYF
TRBJ2-3	TRBV9	CASSALLTDTQYF